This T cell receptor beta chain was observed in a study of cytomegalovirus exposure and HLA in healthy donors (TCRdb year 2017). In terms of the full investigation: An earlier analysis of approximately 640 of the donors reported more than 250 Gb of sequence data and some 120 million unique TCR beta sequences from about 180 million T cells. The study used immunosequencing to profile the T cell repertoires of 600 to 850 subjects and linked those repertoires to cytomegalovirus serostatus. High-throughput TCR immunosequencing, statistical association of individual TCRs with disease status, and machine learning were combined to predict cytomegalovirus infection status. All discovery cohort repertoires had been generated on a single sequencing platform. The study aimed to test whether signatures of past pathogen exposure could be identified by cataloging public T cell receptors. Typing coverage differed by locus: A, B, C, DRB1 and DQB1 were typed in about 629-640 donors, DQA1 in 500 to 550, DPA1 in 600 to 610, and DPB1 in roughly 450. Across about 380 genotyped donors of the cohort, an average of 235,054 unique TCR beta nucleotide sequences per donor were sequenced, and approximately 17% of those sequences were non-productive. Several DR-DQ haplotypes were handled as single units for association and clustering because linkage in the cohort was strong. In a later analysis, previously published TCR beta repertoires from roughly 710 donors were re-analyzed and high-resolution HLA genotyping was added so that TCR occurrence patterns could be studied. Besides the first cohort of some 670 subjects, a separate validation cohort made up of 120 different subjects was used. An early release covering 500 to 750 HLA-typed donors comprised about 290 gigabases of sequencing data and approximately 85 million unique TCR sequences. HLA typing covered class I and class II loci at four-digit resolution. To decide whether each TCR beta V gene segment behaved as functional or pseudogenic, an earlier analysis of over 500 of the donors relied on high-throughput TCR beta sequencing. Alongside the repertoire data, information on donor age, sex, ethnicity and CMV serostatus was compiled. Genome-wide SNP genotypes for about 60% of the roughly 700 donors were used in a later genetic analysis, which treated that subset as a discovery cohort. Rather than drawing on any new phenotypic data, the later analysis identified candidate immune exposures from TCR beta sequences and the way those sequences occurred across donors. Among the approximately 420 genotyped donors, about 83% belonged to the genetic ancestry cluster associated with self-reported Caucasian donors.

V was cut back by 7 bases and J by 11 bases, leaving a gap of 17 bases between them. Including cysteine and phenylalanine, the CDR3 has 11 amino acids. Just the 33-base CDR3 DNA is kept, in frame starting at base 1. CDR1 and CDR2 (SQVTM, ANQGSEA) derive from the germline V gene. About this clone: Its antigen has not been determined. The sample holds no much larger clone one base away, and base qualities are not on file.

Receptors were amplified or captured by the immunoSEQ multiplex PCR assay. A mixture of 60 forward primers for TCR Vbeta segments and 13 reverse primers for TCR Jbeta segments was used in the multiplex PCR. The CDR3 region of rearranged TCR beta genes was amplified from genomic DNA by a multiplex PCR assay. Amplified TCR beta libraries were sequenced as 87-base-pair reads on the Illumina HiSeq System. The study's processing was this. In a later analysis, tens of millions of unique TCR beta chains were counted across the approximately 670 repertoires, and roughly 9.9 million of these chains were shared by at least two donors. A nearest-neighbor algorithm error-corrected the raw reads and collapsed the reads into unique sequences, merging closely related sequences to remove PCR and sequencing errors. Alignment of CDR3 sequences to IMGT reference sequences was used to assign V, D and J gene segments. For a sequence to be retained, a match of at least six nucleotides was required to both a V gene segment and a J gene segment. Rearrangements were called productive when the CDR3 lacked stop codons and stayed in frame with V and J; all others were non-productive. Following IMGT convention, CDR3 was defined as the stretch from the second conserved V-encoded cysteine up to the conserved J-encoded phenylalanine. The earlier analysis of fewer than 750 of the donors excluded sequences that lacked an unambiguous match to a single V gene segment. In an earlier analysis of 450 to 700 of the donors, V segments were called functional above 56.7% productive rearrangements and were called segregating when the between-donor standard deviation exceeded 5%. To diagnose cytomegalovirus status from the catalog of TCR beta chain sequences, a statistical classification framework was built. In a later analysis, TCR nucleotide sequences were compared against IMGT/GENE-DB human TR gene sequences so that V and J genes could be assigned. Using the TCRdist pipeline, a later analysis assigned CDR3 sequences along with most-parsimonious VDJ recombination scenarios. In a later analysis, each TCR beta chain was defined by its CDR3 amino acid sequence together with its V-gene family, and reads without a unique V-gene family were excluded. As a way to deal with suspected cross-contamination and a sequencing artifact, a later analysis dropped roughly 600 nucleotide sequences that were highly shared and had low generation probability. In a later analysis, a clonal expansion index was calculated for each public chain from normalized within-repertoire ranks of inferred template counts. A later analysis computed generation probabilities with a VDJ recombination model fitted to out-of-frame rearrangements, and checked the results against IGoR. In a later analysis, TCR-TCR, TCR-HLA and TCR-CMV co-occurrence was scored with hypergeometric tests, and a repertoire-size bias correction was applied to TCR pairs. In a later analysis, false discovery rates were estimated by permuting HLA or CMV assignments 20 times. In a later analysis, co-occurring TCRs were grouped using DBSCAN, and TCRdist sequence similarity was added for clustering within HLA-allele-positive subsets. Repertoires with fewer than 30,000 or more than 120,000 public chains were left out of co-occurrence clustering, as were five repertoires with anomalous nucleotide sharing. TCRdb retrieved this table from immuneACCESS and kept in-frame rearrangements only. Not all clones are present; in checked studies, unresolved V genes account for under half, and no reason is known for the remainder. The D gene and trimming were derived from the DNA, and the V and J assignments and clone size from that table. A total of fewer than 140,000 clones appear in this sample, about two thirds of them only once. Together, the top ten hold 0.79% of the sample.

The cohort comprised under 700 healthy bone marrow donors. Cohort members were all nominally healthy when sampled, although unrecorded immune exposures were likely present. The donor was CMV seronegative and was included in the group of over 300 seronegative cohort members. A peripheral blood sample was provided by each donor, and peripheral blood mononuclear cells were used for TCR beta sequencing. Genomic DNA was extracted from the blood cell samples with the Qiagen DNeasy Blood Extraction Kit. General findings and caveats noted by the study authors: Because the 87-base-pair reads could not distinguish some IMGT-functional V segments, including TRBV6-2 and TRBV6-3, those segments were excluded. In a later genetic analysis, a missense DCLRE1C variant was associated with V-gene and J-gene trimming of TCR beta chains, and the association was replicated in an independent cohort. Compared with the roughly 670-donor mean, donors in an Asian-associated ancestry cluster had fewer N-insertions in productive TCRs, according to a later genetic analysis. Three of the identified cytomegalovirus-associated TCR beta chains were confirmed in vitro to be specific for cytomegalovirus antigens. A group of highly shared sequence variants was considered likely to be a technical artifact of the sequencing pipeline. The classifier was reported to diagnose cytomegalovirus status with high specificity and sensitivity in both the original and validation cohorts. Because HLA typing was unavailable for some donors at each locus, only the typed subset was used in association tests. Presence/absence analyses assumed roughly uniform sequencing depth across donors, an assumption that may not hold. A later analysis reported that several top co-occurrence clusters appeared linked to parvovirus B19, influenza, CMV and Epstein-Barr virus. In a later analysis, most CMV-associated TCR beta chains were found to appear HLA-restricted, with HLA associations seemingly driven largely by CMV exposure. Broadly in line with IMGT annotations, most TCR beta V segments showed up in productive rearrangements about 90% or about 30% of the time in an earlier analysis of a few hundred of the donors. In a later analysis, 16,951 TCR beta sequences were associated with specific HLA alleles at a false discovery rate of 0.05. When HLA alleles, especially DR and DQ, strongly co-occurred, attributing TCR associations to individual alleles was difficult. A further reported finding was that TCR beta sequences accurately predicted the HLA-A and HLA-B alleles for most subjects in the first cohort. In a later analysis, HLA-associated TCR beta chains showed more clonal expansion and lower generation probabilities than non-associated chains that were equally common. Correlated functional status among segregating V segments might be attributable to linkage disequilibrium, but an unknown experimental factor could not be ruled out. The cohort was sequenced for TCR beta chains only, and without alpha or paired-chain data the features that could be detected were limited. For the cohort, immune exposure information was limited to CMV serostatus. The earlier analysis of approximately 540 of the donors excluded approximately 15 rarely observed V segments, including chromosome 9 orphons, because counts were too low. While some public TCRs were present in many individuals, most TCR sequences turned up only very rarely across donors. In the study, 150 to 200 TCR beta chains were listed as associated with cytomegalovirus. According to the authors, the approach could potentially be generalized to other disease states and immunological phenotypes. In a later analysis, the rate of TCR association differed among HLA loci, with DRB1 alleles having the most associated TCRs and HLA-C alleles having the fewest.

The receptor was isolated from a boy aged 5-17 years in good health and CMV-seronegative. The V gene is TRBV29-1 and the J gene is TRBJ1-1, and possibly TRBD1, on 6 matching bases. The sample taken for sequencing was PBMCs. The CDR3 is CSAVGGSGAFF. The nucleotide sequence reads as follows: TGCAGCGCTGTAGGGGGTAGTGGGGCTTTCTTT.